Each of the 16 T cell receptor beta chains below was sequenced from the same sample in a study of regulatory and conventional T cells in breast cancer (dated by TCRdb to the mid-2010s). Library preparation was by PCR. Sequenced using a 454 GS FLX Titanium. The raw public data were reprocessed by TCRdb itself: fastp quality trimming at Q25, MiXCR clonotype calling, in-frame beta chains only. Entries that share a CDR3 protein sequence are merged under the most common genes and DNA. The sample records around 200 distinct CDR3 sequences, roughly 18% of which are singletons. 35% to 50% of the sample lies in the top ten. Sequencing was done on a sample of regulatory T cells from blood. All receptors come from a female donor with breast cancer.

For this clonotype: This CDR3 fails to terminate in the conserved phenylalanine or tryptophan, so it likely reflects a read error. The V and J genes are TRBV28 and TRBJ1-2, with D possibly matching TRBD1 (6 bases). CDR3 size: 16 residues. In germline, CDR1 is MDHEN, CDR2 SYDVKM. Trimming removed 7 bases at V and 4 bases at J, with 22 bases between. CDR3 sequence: CASTSGQLELLYGYTL. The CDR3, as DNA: TGTGCCAGCACCTCAGGACAGCTTGAACTCCTCTATGGCTACACCCTC.

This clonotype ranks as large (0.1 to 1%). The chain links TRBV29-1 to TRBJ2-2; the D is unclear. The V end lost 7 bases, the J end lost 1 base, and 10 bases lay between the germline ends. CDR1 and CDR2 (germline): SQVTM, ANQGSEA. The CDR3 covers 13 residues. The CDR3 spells CSGGDGNTGELFF. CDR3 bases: TGCAGCGGGGGTGACGGGAACACCGGGGAGCTGTTTTTT.

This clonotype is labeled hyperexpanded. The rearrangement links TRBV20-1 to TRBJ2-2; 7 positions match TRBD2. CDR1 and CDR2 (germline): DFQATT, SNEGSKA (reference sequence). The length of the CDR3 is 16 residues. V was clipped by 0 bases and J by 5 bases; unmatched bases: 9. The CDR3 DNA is TGCAGTGCTAGAGATGACTTAGAGCGGGGAACCGGGGAGCTGTTTTTT. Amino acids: CSARDDLERGTGELFF.

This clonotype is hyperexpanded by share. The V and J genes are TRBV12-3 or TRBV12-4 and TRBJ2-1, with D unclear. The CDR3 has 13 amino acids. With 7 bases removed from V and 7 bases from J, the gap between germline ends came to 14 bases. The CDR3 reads CASTLWEYNEQFF. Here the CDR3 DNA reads TGTGCCAGCACCCTCTGGGAATATAATGAGCAGTTCTTC.

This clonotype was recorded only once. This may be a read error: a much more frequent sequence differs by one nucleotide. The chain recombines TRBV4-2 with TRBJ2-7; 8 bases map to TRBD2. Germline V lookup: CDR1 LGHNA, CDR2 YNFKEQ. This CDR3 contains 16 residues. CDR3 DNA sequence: TGTGCCAGCAGCCAAGCCCTTCCAGCGGGAGAGTACGAGCTGTACTTC. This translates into CASSQALPAGEYELYF.

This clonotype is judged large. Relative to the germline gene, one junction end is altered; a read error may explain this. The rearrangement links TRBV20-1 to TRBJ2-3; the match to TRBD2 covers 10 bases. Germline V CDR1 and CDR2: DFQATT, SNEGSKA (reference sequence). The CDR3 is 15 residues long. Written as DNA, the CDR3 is TGCGGTGCTCCCCGGACTAGCGGAACCACAGATACGCAGTATTTT. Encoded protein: CGAPRTSGTTDTQYF.

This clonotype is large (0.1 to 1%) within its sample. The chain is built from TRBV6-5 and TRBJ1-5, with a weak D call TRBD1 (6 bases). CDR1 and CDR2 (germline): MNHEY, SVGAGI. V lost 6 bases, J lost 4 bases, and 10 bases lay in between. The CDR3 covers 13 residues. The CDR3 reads CASSGQQNQPQHF. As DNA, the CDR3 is TGTGCCAGCAGCGGACAGCAAAATCAGCCCCAGCATTTT.

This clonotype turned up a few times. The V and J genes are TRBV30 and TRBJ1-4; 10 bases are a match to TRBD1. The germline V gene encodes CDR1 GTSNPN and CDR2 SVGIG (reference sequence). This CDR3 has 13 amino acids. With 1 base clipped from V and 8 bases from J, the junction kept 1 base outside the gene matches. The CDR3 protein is CAWSGDRGEKLFF. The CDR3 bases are TGTGCCTGGAGTGGGGACAGGGGCGAAAAACTGTTTTTT. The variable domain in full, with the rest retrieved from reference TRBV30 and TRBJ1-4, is SQTIHQWPATLVQPVGSPLSLECTVEGTSNPNLYWYRQAAGRGLQLLFYSVGIGQISSEVPQNLSASRPQDRQFILSSKKLLLSDSGFYLCAWSGDRGEKLFFGSGTQLSVL.

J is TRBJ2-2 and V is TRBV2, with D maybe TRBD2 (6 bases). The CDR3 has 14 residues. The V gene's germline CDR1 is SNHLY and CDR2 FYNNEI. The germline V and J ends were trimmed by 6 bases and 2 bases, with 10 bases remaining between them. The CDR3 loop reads CASRGSGNTGELFF. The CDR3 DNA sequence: TGTGCCAGCAGAGGTAGCGGTAACACCGGGGAGCTGTTTTTT. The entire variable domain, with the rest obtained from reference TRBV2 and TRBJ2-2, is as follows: EPEVTQTPSHQVTQMGQEVILRCVPISNHLYFYWYRQILGQKVEFLVSFYNNEISEKSEIFDDQFSVERPDGSNFTLKIRSTKLEDSAMYFCASRGSGNTGELFFGEGSRLTVL.

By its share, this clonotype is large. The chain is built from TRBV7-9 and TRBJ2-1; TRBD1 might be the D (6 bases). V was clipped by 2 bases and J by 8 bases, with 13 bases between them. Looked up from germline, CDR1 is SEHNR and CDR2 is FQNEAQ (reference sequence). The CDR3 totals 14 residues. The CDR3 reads CASSLLQGFDEQFF. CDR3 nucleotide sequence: TGTGCCAGCAGCTTATTACAGGGTTTCGATGAGCAGTTCTTC.

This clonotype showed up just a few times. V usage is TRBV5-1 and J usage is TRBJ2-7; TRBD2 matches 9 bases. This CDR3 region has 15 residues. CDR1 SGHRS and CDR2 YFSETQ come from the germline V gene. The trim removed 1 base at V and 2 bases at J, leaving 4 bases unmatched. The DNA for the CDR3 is TGCGCCAGCAGCTTGATGCGGACTAGCGCCTACGAGCAGTACTTC. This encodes CASSLMRTSAYEQYF.

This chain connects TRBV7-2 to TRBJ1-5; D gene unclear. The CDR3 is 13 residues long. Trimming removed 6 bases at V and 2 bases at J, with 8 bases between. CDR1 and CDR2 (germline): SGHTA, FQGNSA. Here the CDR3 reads CASRGEGNQPQHF. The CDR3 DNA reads TGTGCCAGCAGGGGAGAGGGCAATCAGCCCCAGCATTTT.

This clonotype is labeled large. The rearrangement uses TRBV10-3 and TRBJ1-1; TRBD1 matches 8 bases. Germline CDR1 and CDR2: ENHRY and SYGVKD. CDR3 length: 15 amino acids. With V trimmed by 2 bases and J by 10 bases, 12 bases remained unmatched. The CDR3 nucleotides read TGTGCCATCAGTGAGCCCCACTCAGGACAGGGCCGAGCTTTCTTT. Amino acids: CAISEPHSGQGRAFF.

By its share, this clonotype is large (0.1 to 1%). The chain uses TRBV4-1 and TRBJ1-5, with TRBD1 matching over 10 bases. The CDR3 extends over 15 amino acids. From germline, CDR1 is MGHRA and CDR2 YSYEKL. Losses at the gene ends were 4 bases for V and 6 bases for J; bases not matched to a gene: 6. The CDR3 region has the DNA TGCGCCAGCAGCCTGGGACAGGGGAAGGGTCAGCCCCAGCATTTT. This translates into CASSLGQGKGQPQHF.

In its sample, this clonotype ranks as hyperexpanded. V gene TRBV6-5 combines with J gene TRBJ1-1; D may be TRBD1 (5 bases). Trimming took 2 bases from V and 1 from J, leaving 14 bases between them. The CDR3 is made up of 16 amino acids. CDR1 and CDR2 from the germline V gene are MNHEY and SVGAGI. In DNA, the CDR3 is TGTGCCAGCAGTTACCAAGGTGGGACGGCGAACACTGAAGCTTTCTTT. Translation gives CASSYQGGTANTEAFF.

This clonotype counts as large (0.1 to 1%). The CDR3 loop reads CSARKQTNTGELFF. Here the CDR3 DNA reads TGCAGTGCTAGAAAACAGACGAACACCGGGGAGCTGTTTTTT. This chain joins TRBV20-1 and TRBJ2-2; no firm D call. CDR1 DFQATT and CDR2 SNEGSKA come from the germline V gene (reference sequence). The V end was cut by 2 bases, the J end by 0 bases, with 7 bases between. This CDR3 has 14 residues.